This T cell receptor beta chain is drawn from a study of T cell responses to AZD1222 COVID-19 vaccine. Study results and caveats: A reported finding is that nearly half of spike-specific TCRs target unmutated variant regions. There were mostly white British donors and more females than males, and clonal diversity was possibly underestimated. Increased Spike-specific TCR breadth and depth were observed after two AZD1222 doses.

Here immunoSEQ multiplex PCR was the method, and the copy in TCRdb shows in-frame clones only, minus some. The sample consists of tens of thousands of clones, 81% of them appearing once. The germline gives CDR1 LNHNV, CDR2 YYDKDF (reference sequence). The CDR3 sequence is 17 residues long. V shed 0 bases, J shed 4 bases, and the junction held 10 bases outside the gene matches. This clone has only a few counts. Its cognate antigen is unknown. Samples with a second dose at about 4 or about 12 weeks were pooled together. The sequencing here drew on peripheral blood, taken 28 days after the second AZD1222 dose. The J gene is TRBJ2-7, the V gene TRBV15; 9 bases map to TRBD2. This TCR was recovered from an adult who received the AZD1222 COVID-19 vaccine. CDR3 in amino acids: CATSRDVSGGRSYEQYF. In nucleotides, the CDR3 is TGTGCCACCAGCAGAGATGTTAGCGGGGGAAGGAGTTACGAGCAGTACTTC.